This T cell receptor (beta chain) was documented in a study of cytomegalovirus exposure and HLA in healthy donors. The method was immunoSEQ multiplex PCR; TCRdb's version includes in-frame clones alone and lacks a portion of them. The table shows over 150,000 clones, with roughly 91% occurring only once. Findings and caveats of the study: TCR sequences were mostly rare, though some public TCRs occurred in many donors.

The germline CDR1 and CDR2 sequences are SGHDN and FVKESK. V trimming: 4 bases; J trimming: 1 base; junction bases outside the gene matches: 9. The CDR3 runs to 16 residues. Only one count was recorded for this clone. What it binds is unknown. What was sequenced was PBMCs. The chain uses TRBV14 and TRBJ2-7; 8 bases are shared with TRBD2. The source is a man aged 18 to 30 in good health and CMV-seropositive. The CDR3 spells CASSLGGGSPSYEQYF. CDR3 nucleotide sequence: TGTGCCAGCAGCCTCGGGGGGGGTTCTCCTTCCTACGAGCAGTACTTC.